This TCR beta chain was retrieved from a study of T cell repertoires in cytomegalovirus infection. There are many counts of this clonotype. Its antigen is as yet unknown. TCRdb re-called the reads through MiXCR, storing one row per CDR3 protein. The sample lists more than 300,000 distinct CDR3 sequences; roughly 34% were seen once. The CDR3 is made up of 16 amino acids. With 5 bases clipped from V and 2 bases from J, the junction kept 9 bases outside the gene matches. The germline V gene encodes CDR1 SGHTA and CDR2 FQGNSA. Study-wide points: The cumulative frequency of public TCR beta families distinguished individuals who carried CMV together with the relevant HLA.

The sample here was cultured PBMCs, taken from culture after CMV antigen stimulation. The clonotype originates from a human donor in good health (CMV status not recorded). Some clones in this sample may be carry-over from other donors' samples. The chain is built from TRBV7-2 and TRBJ1-3, with 7 bases lining up with TRBD1. The CDR3 bases are TGTGCCAGCAGCCAAACGACGGGGACAGCTGGAAACACCATATATTTT. Its protein is CASSQTTGTAGNTIYF.